These T cell receptor beta chains were read from a single sample in a study of T cells in localized non-small cell lung cancer. Profiling relied on immunoSEQ multiplex PCR, and the TCRdb table lists in-frame clones only, not all of them. The sample records about 34,000 clones, 88% being singletons. This sample comprised peripheral blood, obtained before any cancer treatment. Receptor source: a woman between 35 and 75 years old with stage I lung adenocarcinoma. Each CDR3 is given with its conserved first and last residue. The D gene is left open where the match is weak. Only some rows state a clone size, as once, few, many or a class for expanded clones.

v_gene	d_gene	abundance	j_gene	CDR3aa	CDR3nt
TRBV5-1	TRBD2	NA	TRBJ2-5	CASSFPTSGGAHAQETQYF	TGCGCCAGCAGCTTTCCGACTAGCGGGGGGGCCCACGCCCAAGAGACCCAGTACTTC
TRBV10-1	TRBD2	NA	TRBJ2-1	CASSESGGGHLLF	TGCGCCAGCAGTGAGTCTGGCGGGGGGCACCTGCTCTTC
TRBV4-3	NA	NA	TRBJ2-3	CASSQGGRERTDTQYF	TGCGCCAGCAGCCAAGGTGGCAGGGAGCGCACAGATACGCAGTATTTT
TRBV7-2	NA	NA	TRBJ2-3	CASSLGGAPDTQYF	TGTGCCAGCAGCTTAGGCGGGGCGCCAGATACGCAGTATTTT
TRBV7-8	NA	few	TRBJ1-4	CASSLGPPPEKLFF	TGTGCCAGCAGCTTGGGGCCCCCACCCGAAAAACTGTTTTTT
TRBV11-1	TRBD1	NA	TRBJ2-7	CASSSRDRAHQYF	TGTGCCAGCAGCAGCCGGGACAGGGCTCATCAGTACTTC
TRBV7-8	NA	NA	TRBJ1-5	CASSLGIEWGVSNQPQHF	TGTGCCAGCAGCTTAGGCATTGAGTGGGGAGTAAGCAATCAGCCCCAGCATTTT
TRBV7-9	NA	NA	TRBJ1-5	CASSLGHQPQHF	TGTGCCAGCAGCTTAGGACATCAGCCCCAGCATTTT
TRBV7-9	TRBD1	NA	TRBJ2-7	CASSSGDRGYEQYF	TGTGCCAGCAGCTCAGGGGACAGGGGTTACGAGCAGTACTTC
TRBV7-9	TRBD1	NA	TRBJ1-4	CASSPQGVGANEKLFF	TGTGCCAGCAGTCCCCAGGGGGTCGGAGCTAATGAAAAACTGTTTTTT
TRBV21-1	NA	NA	TRBJ1-5	CASSTQQTGSGNQPQHF	TGTGCCAGCAGCACGCAACAAACAGGGTCAGGCAATCAGCCCCAGCATTTT
TRBV11-2	TRBD1	NA	TRBJ2-1	CASSLGAGTALGEQFF	TGTGCCAGCAGCTTAGGGGCCGGGACAGCATTGGGTGAGCAGTTCTTC
TRBV11-3	NA	NA	TRBJ2-7	CASSLGQNYEQYF	TGTGCCAGCAGCTTAGGACAGAACTACGAGCAGTACTTC
TRBV12-5	NA	NA	TRBJ1-1	CASGLKQGNTEAFF	TGTGCTAGTGGTTTGAAACAGGGGAACACTGAAGCTTTCTTT
TRBV19	NA	NA	TRBJ1-1	CASSPGRQAFF	TGTGCCAGTTCGCCCGGTCGGCAAGCTTTCTTT
TRBV6-6	NA	NA	TRBJ1-1	CASSVNRENTEAFF	TGTGCCAGCAGCGTGAACAGGGAGAACACTGAAGCTTTCTTT
TRBV4-2	NA	NA	TRBJ1-5	CASSQDGQINQPQHF	TGTGCCAGCAGCCAAGATGGACAGATCAATCAGCCCCAGCATTTT
TRBV29-1	NA	NA	TRBJ1-1	CSVQRGRVEAFF	TGCAGCGTTCAACGAGGGCGGGTCGAAGCTTTCTTT
TRBV27	TRBD1	once	TRBJ2-3	CASSPGTGWADTQYF	TGTGCCAGCAGTCCCGGGACAGGGTGGGCAGATACGCAGTATTTT
TRBV21-1	NA	NA	TRBJ1-1	CASSLKSGRAFF	TGTGCCAGCAGCCTCAAATCGGGCCGTGCTTTCTTT
TRBV30	NA	NA	TRBJ1-4	CAWSRGFSLSSEKLFF	TGTGCCTGGAGTAGGGGATTCAGTCTGTCTAGCGAAAAACTGTTTTTT
TRBV15	NA	NA	TRBJ2-7	CATSRGAAGSSYEQYF	TGTGCCACCAGCAGAGGGGCAGCGGGCTCATCCTACGAGCAGTACTTC
TRBV2	NA	NA	TRBJ1-4	CASRRGPPTAATNEKLFF	TGTGCCAGCCGCCGGGGACCTCCGACGGCCGCAACTAATGAAAAACTGTTTTTT
TRBV7-2	TRBD1	NA	TRBJ2-4	CASSRPGQGWGPKNIQYF	TGTGCCAGCAGTCGACCGGGACAGGGGTGGGGCCCCAAAAACATTCAGTACTTC
TRBV30	NA	NA	TRBJ2-6	CAWTRRRQSRANVLTF	TGTGCCTGGACTCGCAGGCGTCAAAGTCGGGCCAACGTCCTGACTTTC
TRBV21-1	NA	once	TRBJ1-1	CASSPRQAPPLKNTEAFF	TGTGCCAGCAGCCCCCGACAGGCACCGCCACTTAAGAACACTGAAGCTTTCTTT
TRBV5-1	TRBD1	NA	TRBJ1-1	CASSLEVRGLGEAFF	TGCGCCAGCAGCTTGGAAGTCAGGGGGCTAGGTGAAGCTTTCTTT
TRBV27	NA	NA	TRBJ2-7	CASSLSSGGSYEQYF	TGTGCCAGCAGTTTATCGAGCGGTGGCTCCTACGAGCAGTACTTC
TRBV5-1	TRBD1	few	TRBJ1-2	CASSLGQGDYGYTF	TGCGCCAGCAGCTTGGGACAGGGCGACTATGGCTACACCTTC
TRBV19	NA	NA	TRBJ2-7	CASRTGDNSGRRTAEQYF	TGTGCCAGTAGAACTGGGGACAATTCGGGCAGACGTACTGCCGAGCAGTACTTC
TRBV19	TRBD1	few	TRBJ1-3	CASSPLDRVSGNTIYF	TGTGCCAGTAGTCCGCTTGACAGGGTCTCTGGAAACACCATATATTTT
TRBV10-3	NA	NA	TRBJ1-1	CAISESMAGMNTEAFF	TGTGCCATCAGTGAGTCGATGGCTGGCATGAACACTGAAGCTTTCTTT
TRBV18	NA	NA	TRBJ2-2	CASSPGLVMGANTGELFF	TGTGCCAGCTCACCAGGACTTGTAATGGGCGCGAACACCGGGGAGCTGTTTTTT
TRBV27	NA	NA	TRBJ1-4	CASSLGGDKLFF	TGTGCCAGCAGTTTGGGAGGGGATAAACTGTTTTTT
TRBV10-3	NA	NA	TRBJ1-1	CAISESEVANTEAFF	TGTGCCATCAGTGAGTCGGAAGTGGCGAACACTGAAGCTTTCTTT
TRBV6-5	NA	NA	TRBJ1-5	CASSFQGLGKPQHF	TGTGCCAGCAGTTTCCAGGGACTTGGGAAGCCCCAGCATTTT
TRBV6-5	NA	NA	TRBJ1-5	CASSWGRGQPQHF	TGTGCCAGCAGTTGGGGGAGAGGGCAGCCCCAGCATTTT
TRBV7-2	NA	NA	TRBJ2-2	CASSLQAVNTGELFF	TGTGCCAGCAGCTTGCAGGCGGTGAACACCGGGGAGCTGTTTTTT
TRBV2	NA	NA	TRBJ1-2	CASSETGFGYGYTF	TGTGCCAGCAGTGAAACGGGGTTTGGCTATGGCTACACCTTC
TRBV27	TRBD2	NA	TRBJ2-7	CASGPAGGRHYEQYF	TGTGCCAGCGGACCAGCGGGGGGAAGACACTACGAGCAGTACTTC
TRBV19	NA	NA	TRBJ2-7	CASSPQAGSSYEQYF	TGTGCCAGTAGTCCCCAGGCAGGGTCCTCCTACGAGCAGTACTTC
TRBV6-1	NA	NA	TRBJ1-2	CASSTTLVGNYGYTF	TGTGCCAGCAGTACGACACTCGTGGGCAACTATGGCTACACCTTC
TRBV6-1	NA	NA	TRBJ1-4	CASRPGQSTNEKLFF	TGTGCCAGCAGGCCTGGACAGTCAACTAATGAAAAACTGTTTTTT
TRBV5-1	TRBD1	NA	TRBJ2-5	CASRQTGGYQETQYF	TGCGCCAGCAGGCAAACAGGGGGGTACCAAGAGACCCAGTACTTC
TRBV25-1	TRBD1	NA	TRBJ1-1	CASSDRGLEDTEAFF	TGTGCCAGCAGTGACAGGGGGCTGGAGGACACTGAAGCTTTCTTT
TRBV7-2	TRBD1	NA	TRBJ1-2	CASSLEQGAGGYTF	TGTGCCAGCAGCTTAGAGCAGGGGGCGGGCGGCTACACCTTC
TRBV9	TRBD2	NA	TRBJ2-3	CASSATSGGPNTQYF	TGTGCCAGCAGCGCGACTAGCGGGGGGCCGAATACGCAGTATTTT
TRBV2	NA	NA	TRBJ1-1	CASTGDVSGAFF	TGTGCCAGCACGGGAGATGTGTCGGGAGCTTTCTTT
TRBV10-3	NA	NA	TRBJ2-3	CAISEVGLGVTDTQYF	TGTGCCATCAGTGAGGTCGGACTGGGGGTCACAGATACGCAGTATTTT
TRBV4-2	NA	NA	TRBJ1-6	CASSRQGKVPLHF	TGTGCCAGCAGCCGGCAGGGTAAAGTACCCCTCCACTTT
TRBV18	NA	NA	TRBJ2-6	CASSPSSGANVLTF	TGTGCCAGCTCACCTTCCTCTGGGGCCAACGTCCTGACTTTC
TRBV5-6	NA	medium-sized	TRBJ1-2	CASSRPLLGIYGYTF	TGTGCCAGCAGCCGCCCCCTTTTGGGGATATATGGCTACACCTTC
TRBV6-5	NA	NA	TRBJ1-4	CASSYSHPANEKLFF	TGTGCCAGCAGTTACTCTCATCCCGCAAATGAAAAACTGTTTTTT